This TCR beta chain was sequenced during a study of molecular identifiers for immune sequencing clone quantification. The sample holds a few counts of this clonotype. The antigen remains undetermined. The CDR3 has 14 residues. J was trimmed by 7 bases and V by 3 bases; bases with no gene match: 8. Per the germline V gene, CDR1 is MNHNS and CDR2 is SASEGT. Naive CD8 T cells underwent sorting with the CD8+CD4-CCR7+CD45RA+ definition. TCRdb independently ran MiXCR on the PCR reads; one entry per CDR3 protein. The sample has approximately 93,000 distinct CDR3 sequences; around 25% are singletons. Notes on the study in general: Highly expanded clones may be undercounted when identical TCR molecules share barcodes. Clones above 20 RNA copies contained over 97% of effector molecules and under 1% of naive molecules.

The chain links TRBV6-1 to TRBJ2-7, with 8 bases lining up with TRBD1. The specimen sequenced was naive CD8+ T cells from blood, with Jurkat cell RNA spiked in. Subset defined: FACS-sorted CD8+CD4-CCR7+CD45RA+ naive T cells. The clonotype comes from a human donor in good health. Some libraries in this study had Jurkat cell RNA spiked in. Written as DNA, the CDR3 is TGTGCCAGCAGTGAGGGACAGGCCTTCGGGGAGCAGTACTTC. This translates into CASSEGQAFGEQYF.